The 26 T cell receptor beta chains below all came from one sample that was sequenced in a study of T cells in Graves' hyperthyroidism and ophthalmopathy. RNA transcripts yielded amplified TCR beta CDR3 regions. First-round RT-PCR with HTBI primers amplified the TCR CDR3 region. TCRdb passed the multiplex PCR reads through MiXCR, listing each CDR3 protein once. The sample contains around 340,000 distinct CDR3 sequences, over 11% of which appear only once. The specimen sequenced was blood. These receptors were taken from a woman aged 25-40 years with Graves' hyperthyroidism.

This clonotype was counted a few times. The chain has TRBV14 and TRBJ2-1; no firm D call. This CDR3 has 13 amino acids. CDR1 and CDR2 from the germline V gene are SGHDN and FVKESK. Between the trimmed V and J ends, which lost 4 bases and 7 bases, there was a span of 11 bases. In DNA, the CDR3 is TGTGCCAGCAGCCCTAATGTTATGAATGAGCAGTTCTTC. Its protein product is CASSPNVMNEQFF.

This clonotype was seen more than once but under ten times. Compared with germline, one end of the junction differs, possibly owing to a read error. V and J are TRBV7-7 and TRBJ2-1, with TRBD2 matching 10 bases. The CDR3 runs 15 residues. The germline V gene encodes CDR1 SSHAT and CDR2 FNYEAQ (reference sequence). CDR3 residues: CASSLLAGPRDEQFF. DNA of the CDR3: TGTGCTAGCAGCTTACTAGCGGGGCCGAGGGATGAGCAGTTCTTC.

The V call is TRBV5-6, the J call TRBJ2-5; D uncertain. V gave up 0 bases and J gave up 5 bases, with 11 bases separating them. The V gene's germline CDR1 is SGHDT and CDR2 YYEEEE. This CDR3 has 14 residues. The CDR3 here is CASSLAIGPETQYF. In DNA, the CDR3 is TGTGCCAGCAGCTTGGCCATCGGGCCCGAGACCCAGTACTTC.

This clonotype was seen more than once but under ten times. The chain is built from TRBV7-2 and TRBJ1-5; D is ambiguous. Germline V gene data show CDR1 as SGHTA and CDR2 as FQGNSA. The CDR3 consists of 13 residues. V was shortened by 5 bases and J by 3 bases, with 8 bases between the two germline ends. CDR3 sequence: CASSGENNQPQHF. The CDR3 region has the DNA TGTGCCAGCAGCGGAGAAAACAATCAGCCCCAGCATTTT.

The J gene is TRBJ2-2, the V gene TRBV7-9; D not resolved. Trimming cost V 5 bases and J 6 bases, with 16 bases left between them. The length of the CDR3 is 15 residues. Germline V gives CDR1 SEHNR, CDR2 FQNEAQ (reference sequence). CDR3 nucleotide sequence: TGTGCCAGCAGCAAACCTAGAATCTCCTCCGGGGAGCTGTTTTTT. This translates into CASSKPRISSGELFF.

The sample holds many counts of this clonotype. This rearrangement joins TRBV11-2 to TRBJ2-3, with a tentative D call TRBD2 (5 bases). The V and J ends lost 3 bases and 1 base respectively, with 14 bases between them. The CDR3 runs to 16 residues. The V gene's germline CDR1 is SGHAT and CDR2 FQNNGV. The CDR3 DNA reads as TGTGCCAGCAGCTTTAATTGGGTCGGGGGCACAGATACGCAGTATTTT. Its translation is CASSFNWVGGTDTQYF.

In its sample, this clonotype was seen a few times. This chain links TRBV6-5 with TRBJ2-2; 7 bases line up with TRBD1. Germline values: CDR1 MNHEY, CDR2 SVGAGI. This CDR3 spans 16 amino acids. V was clipped by 1 base and J by 4 bases; unmatched bases: 6. The CDR3 region is CASSYLQGTGTGELFF. The CDR3 DNA follows: TGTGCCAGCAGTTACTTACAGGGGACCGGCACCGGGGAGCTGTTTTTT.

This clonotype was counted ten times or more. V is TRBV28 and J is TRBJ2-3, with D possibly matching TRBD2 (6 bases). Per the germline V gene, CDR1 is MDHEN and CDR2 is SYDVKM. The CDR3 sequence is 14 residues long. For the CDR3, the DNA is TGTGCTGGGACCTCCGGGAGACACACAGATACGCAGTATTTT. It codes for CAGTSGRHTDTQYF.

This clonotype appeared a few times. The DNA of the CDR3 is TGCGCCAGCAGCCAAGATCTTTCATGGGAACTGTTTTTT. This encodes CASSQDLSWELFF. The chain carries TRBV4-3 and TRBJ1-4; no clear D gene. Germline lookup yields CDR1 LGHNA and CDR2 YSLEER. This CDR3 region has 13 residues. V gave up 0 bases and J gave up 12 bases, with 11 bases separating them.

The rearrangement joins TRBV28 to TRBJ2-7; TRBD1 matches at 9 bases. The junction had 10 bases not matched to a gene; V was cut back by 7 bases and J by 6 bases. Germline V gene data show CDR1 as MDHEN and CDR2 as SYDVKM. The CDR3 has 14 amino acids. CDR3 region: CASTIQGAGSEQYF. The CDR3, as DNA: TGTGCCAGCACTATACAGGGGGCCGGGAGCGAGCAGTACTTC.

This chain joins TRBV29-1 and TRBJ2-4, with TRBD2 as a possible D gene (6 bases). In germline, CDR1 is SQVTM, CDR2 ANQGSEA. The CDR3 loop spans 17 amino acids. Trimming removed 2 bases from V and 1 base from J, with 18 bases in between. This CDR3 is CSVERVSGSVAKNIQYF. CDR3 DNA sequence: TGCAGCGTTGAAAGGGTGAGCGGGTCTGTTGCCAAAAACATTCAGTACTTC. The full variable domain, rest sourced from reference TRBV29-1 and TRBJ2-4, is SAVISQKPSRDICQRGTSLTIQCQVDSQVTMMFWYRQQPGQSLTLIATANQGSEATYESGFVIDKFPISRPNLTFSTLTVSNMSPEDSSIYLCSVERVSGSVAKNIQYFGAGTRLSVL.

A word on this clonotype: A read error may be the cause here, since a much bigger clone is one base away. The chain uses TRBV28 and TRBJ1-5; a possible D gene is TRBD1 (5 bases). This CDR3 is 16 amino acids long. CDR1 MDHEN and CDR2 SYDVKM come from the germline V gene. V lost 6 bases and J lost 1, with 16 bases in between. CDR3 residues: CASRPAPDSSNQPQHF. CDR3 coding DNA: TGTGCCAGCAGGCCCGCACCCGACAGCAGCAATCAGCCCCAGCATTTT.

J is TRBJ2-6 and V is TRBV6-1, with TRBD1 matching over 8 bases. V lost 10 bases, J lost 10 bases, and 9 bases stayed unmatched. The CDR3 is made up of 13 amino acids. In germline, CDR1 is MNHNS, CDR2 SASEGT. CDR3 bases: TGTGCCATAGGGCAGGGGGCAGGTAACGTCCTGACTTTC. Its protein product is CAIGQGAGNVLTF.

The chain couples TRBV12-3 or TRBV12-4 to TRBJ2-1, with D perhaps matching TRBD1 (7 bases). Trimming pared 7 bases from V and 3 bases from J, leaving 19 bases between. This CDR3 is 16 amino acids long. The CDR3 DNA follows: TGTGCCAGCACCTCAGGGGGGACCGCACTCTACAATGAGCAGTTCTTC. Encoded protein: CASTSGGTALYNEQFF.

This clonotype was seen a handful of times. The rearrangement links TRBV20-1 to TRBJ2-7; TRBD1 is a possible D gene (6 bases). The CDR3 loop spans 14 amino acids. V shed 6 bases and J shed 3 bases, with 18 bases lying between them. Per germline, CDR1 DFQATT and CDR2 SNEGSKA (reference sequence). The CDR3 DNA reads TGCAGTGCAACCCTTCCGGACAGAGTCTACGAGCAGTACTTC. Amino acid sequence: CSATLPDRVYEQYF.

This clonotype was found a few times. V usage is TRBV3-1 and J usage is TRBJ2-1; D is unresolved. V was cut by 1 base and J by 9 bases, with 10 bases left in between. From germline, CDR1 is LGHDT and CDR2 YNNKEL (reference sequence). The CDR3 has 13 residues. The CDR3 is CASSQAVVGEQFF. The DNA for the CDR3 is TGTGCCAGCAGCCAAGCCGTCGTGGGTGAGCAGTTCTTC.

This clonotype showed up just a few times. V gene TRBV7-9 combines with J gene TRBJ2-3; the match to TRBD2 covers 10 bases. With V trimmed by 6 bases and J by 2 bases, 5 bases remained unmatched. Germline V gene sequence: CDR1 SEHNR, CDR2 FQNEAQ (reference sequence). This CDR3 is built from 15 residues. The DNA of the CDR3 is TGTGCCAGCAGGCGGACTAGCGGAAACACAGATACGCAGTATTTT. This sequence encodes CASRRTSGNTDTQYF. Variable domain in full (rest from reference TRBV7-9 and TRBJ2-3): DTGVSQNPRHKITKRGQNVTFRCDPISEHNRLYWYRQTLGQGPEFLTYFQNEAQLEKSRLLSDRFSAERPKGSFSTLEIQRTEQGDSAMYLCASRRTSGNTDTQYFGPGTRLTVL.

There are many counts of this clonotype. The chain carries TRBV28 and TRBJ2-7; 12 bases agree with TRBD2. Germline CDR1 and CDR2: MDHEN and SYDVKM. CDR3 size: 15 residues. After removal of 2 bases from V and 4 bases from J, the junction contained 3 bases not matched to a gene. CDR3 nucleotides: TGTGCCAGCAGTTTAGAAGGGACTAGCGGGTACGAGCAGTACTTC. This codes for CASSLEGTSGYEQYF.

In its sample, this clonotype was seen a few times. The J gene is TRBJ2-1, the V gene TRBV3-1; D remains unclear. CDR3 length: 15 amino acids. Germline V gene data show CDR1 as LGHDT and CDR2 as YNNKEL (reference sequence). Trimming shortened V by 6 bases and J by 9 bases, and 21 bases separated the two germline ends. This chain's CDR3 is CASRQSPPSLGEQFF. CDR3 in DNA: TGTGCCAGCAGACAATCCCCCCCATCCCTCGGTGAGCAGTTCTTC.

This clonotype was observed a few times. The V gene is TRBV20-1, the J gene TRBJ1-2; tentative D call: TRBD1 (5 bases). The CDR3 has 15 residues. Trimming took off 1 base at V and 0 bases at J, with 12 bases between the two ends. The germline CDR1 and CDR2 sequences are DFQATT and SNEGSKA (reference sequence). The CDR3 bases are TGCAGTGCTAGAGTCCACAGGCCTACTAACTATGGCTACACCTTC. Amino acids: CSARVHRPTNYGYTF.

This clonotype was seen ten or more times. The chain carries TRBV15 and TRBJ1-5, with D unclear. V was cut by 0 bases and J by 3 bases, with 6 bases left in between. Germline V CDR1 and CDR2: LNHNV, YYDKDF (reference sequence). The CDR3 is 14 residues long. The CDR3 DNA reads TGTGCCACCAGCAGAGATAGGTCCAATCAGCCCCAGCATTTT. As protein: CATSRDRSNQPQHF. The full variable domain, completed using reference TRBV15 and TRBJ1-5, is DAMVIQNPRYQVTQFGKPVTLSCSQTLNHNVMYWYQQKSSQAPKLLFHYYDKDFNNEADTPDNFQSRRPNTSFCFLDIRSPGLGDTAMYLCATSRDRSNQPQHFGDGTRLSIL.

This clonotype was recorded at least ten times. The genes are TRBV2 and TRBJ2-2; TRBD2 agrees at 7 bases. V lost 6 bases and J lost 0; bases outside the gene matches: 10. CDR3 length: 17 amino acids. Looked up from germline, CDR1 is SNHLY and CDR2 is FYNNEI. The CDR3 reads CASRKMFLAANTGELFF. The DNA for the CDR3 is TGTGCCAGCAGGAAAATGTTCCTAGCGGCGAACACCGGGGAGCTGTTTTTT.

This clonotype is medium-sized in the sample. At one end, the junction sequence differs from germline, possibly due to a read error. The J gene is TRBJ2-5, the V gene TRBV12-3 or TRBV12-4; D is ambiguous. The CDR3 contains 11 residues. The CDR3 bases are TGTGCCAGCAGCTTAGGAGAGACCCAGTACTTC. It encodes CASSLGETQYF.

Many counts were recorded for this clonotype. The V call is TRBV29-1, the J call TRBJ2-1, with a tentative D call TRBD1 (6 bases). This CDR3 is 12 amino acids long. Germline CDR1 and CDR2: SQVTM and ANQGSEA. The V end lost 6 bases, the J end lost 5 bases, and 11 bases lay between the germline ends. CDR3 coding DNA: TGCAGCGTAAGGGACAACCACAATGAGCAGTTCTTC. Encoded protein: CSVRDNHNEQFF.

In this sample, this clonotype turned up many times. The V gene is TRBV7-9, the J gene TRBJ2-3, with D possibly being TRBD2 (5 bases). CDR1 and CDR2 (germline): SEHNR, FQNEAQ (reference sequence). V gave up 6 bases and J gave up 5 bases, with 9 bases separating them. This CDR3 has 12 residues. CDR3: CASSSGIDTQYF. Here the CDR3 DNA reads TGTGCCAGCAGTTCCGGGATAGATACGCAGTATTTT.

This clonotype was found many times. The V and J genes are TRBV20-1 and TRBJ2-1; D possibly corresponds to TRBD1 (6 bases). The germline V and J ends were trimmed by 3 bases and 9 bases, with 15 bases remaining between them. The CDR3 has 13 residues. Germline V gene sequence: CDR1 DFQATT, CDR2 SNEGSKA (reference sequence). The CDR3 is CSASRDPQGEQFF. The CDR3 DNA reads as TGCAGTGCTAGTAGAGATCCACAGGGTGAGCAGTTCTTC.